This T cell receptor beta chain was identified in a study of blood T cell repertoires in COVID-19. Study overall: Both acute and convalescent COVID-19 samples were obtained from the United States, Italy and Spain. PBMCs, B-cell-depleted T cells, or T cells provided the cDNA or gDNA that made up the material.

TCRdb's copy holds only in-frame clones and misses some; the assay was immunoSEQ multiplex PCR. The sample contains approximately 200,000 clones, approximately 80% of which appear only once. Trimming removed 5 bases from V and 2 bases from J, with 10 bases in between. The CDR3 spans 13 residues. The TCR comes from a woman between 50 and 59 years old with acute or convalescent COVID-19. Sequencing was performed on peripheral blood. The chain carries TRBV12-3 or TRBV12-4 and TRBJ2-7; a possible D gene is TRBD1 (6 bases). The CDR3 is CASSPGVPYEQYF. CDR3 sequence (DNA): TGTGCCAGCAGTCCAGGGGTCCCCTACGAGCAGTACTTC.